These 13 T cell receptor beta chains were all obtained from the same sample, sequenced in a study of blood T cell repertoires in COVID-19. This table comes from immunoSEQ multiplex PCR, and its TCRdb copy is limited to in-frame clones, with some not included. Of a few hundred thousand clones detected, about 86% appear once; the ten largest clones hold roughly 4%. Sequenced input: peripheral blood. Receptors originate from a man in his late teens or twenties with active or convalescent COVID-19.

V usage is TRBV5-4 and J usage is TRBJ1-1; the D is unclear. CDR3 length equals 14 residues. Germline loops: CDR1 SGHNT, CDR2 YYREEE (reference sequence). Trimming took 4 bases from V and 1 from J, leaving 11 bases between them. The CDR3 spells CASSPVGENTEAFF. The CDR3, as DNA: TGTGCCAGCAGCCCAGTAGGAGAGAACACTGAAGCTTTCTTT.

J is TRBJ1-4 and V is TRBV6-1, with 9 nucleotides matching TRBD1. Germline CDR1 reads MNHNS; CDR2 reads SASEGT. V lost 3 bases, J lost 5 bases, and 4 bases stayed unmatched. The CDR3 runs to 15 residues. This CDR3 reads CASSDQQGANEKLFF. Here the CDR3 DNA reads TGTGCCAGCAGTGACCAACAGGGGGCGAATGAAAAACTGTTTTTT.

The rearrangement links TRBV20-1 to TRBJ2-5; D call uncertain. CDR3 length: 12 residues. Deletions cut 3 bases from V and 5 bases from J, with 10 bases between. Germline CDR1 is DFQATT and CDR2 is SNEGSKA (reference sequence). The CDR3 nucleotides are TGCAGTGCTAGTGTCCGGGTGGAGACCCAGTACTTC. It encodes CSASVRVETQYF.

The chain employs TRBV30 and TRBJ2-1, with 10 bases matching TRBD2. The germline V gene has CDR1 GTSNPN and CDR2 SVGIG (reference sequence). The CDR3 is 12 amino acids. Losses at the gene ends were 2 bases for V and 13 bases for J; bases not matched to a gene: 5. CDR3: CAWSQSGRDQFF. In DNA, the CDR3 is TGTGCCTGGAGTCAAAGCGGGAGGGACCAGTTCTTC.

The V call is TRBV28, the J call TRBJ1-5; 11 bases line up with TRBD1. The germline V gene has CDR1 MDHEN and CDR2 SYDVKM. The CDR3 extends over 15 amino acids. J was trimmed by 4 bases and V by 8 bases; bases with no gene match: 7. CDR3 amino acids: CASLGQGAGNQPQHF. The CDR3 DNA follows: TGTGCCAGCCTCGGACAGGGGGCGGGTAATCAGCCCCAGCATTTT. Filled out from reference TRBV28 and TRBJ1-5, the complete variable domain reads DVKVTQSSRYLVKRTGEKVFLECVQDMDHENMFWYRQDPGLGLRLIYFSYDVKMKEKGDIPEGYSVSREKKERFSLILESASTNQTSMYLCASLGQGAGNQPQHFGDGTRLSIL.

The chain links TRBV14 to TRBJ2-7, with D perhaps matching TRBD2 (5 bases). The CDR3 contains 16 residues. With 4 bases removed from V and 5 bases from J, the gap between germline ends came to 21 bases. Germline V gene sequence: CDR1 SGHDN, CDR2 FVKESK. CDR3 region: CASSPSEEASPDEQYF. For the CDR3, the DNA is TGTGCCAGCAGCCCCAGCGAGGAGGCTAGCCCGGACGAGCAGTACTTC.

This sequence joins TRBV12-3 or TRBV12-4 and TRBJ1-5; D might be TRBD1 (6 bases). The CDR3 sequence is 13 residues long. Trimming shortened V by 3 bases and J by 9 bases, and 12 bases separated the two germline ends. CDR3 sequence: CASSLQRGRPQHF. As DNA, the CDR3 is TGTGCCAGCAGTTTGCAAAGGGGGAGGCCCCAGCATTTT.

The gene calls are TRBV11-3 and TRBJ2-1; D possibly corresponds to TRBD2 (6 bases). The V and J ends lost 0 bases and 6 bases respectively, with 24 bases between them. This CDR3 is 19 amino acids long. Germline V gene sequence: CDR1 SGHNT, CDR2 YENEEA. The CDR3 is CASSLDQRSNGRRGNEQFF. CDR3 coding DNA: TGTGCCAGCAGCTTAGATCAAAGATCGAATGGGAGGAGGGGCAATGAGCAGTTCTTC.

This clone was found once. The CDR3 reads CATSRTGENLGRTIYF. The CDR3 DNA is TGTGCCACCAGCAGGACAGGGGAAAATCTAGGACGCACCATATATTTT. The J gene is TRBJ1-3, the V gene TRBV15; 8 bases align to TRBD1. This CDR3 spans 16 amino acids. Per the germline V gene, CDR1 is LNHNV and CDR2 is YYDKDF (reference sequence). Germline trimming cut 3 bases from V and 9 bases from J; bases unmatched to any gene: 13.

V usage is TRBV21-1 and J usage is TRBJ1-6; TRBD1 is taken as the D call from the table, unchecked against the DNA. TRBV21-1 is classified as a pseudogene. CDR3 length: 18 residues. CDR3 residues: CASSNPGQMSSYNSPLHF. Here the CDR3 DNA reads TGTGCCAGCAGCAACCCTGGACAGATGAGCTCCTATAATTCACCCCTCCACTTT.

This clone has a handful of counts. For the CDR3, the DNA is TGTGCCAGCACCCCCTTCACTAGCGGAGACAATGAGCAGTTCTTC. This encodes CASTPFTSGDNEQFF. The V gene is TRBV6-5, the J gene TRBJ2-1; the match to TRBD2 covers 8 bases. The V gene end was trimmed by 7 bases and the J gene end by 5 bases; junction bases not matched to a gene: 10. The CDR3 sequence is 15 residues long. CDR1 is MNHEY and CDR2 is SVGAGI in the germline V gene.

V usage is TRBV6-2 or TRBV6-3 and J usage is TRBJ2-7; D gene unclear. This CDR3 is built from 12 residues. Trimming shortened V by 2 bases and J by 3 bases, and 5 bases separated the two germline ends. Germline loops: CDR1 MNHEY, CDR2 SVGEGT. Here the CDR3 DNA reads TGTGCCAGCAGTTACCTTCTCTACGAGCAGTACTTC. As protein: CASSYLLYEQYF.

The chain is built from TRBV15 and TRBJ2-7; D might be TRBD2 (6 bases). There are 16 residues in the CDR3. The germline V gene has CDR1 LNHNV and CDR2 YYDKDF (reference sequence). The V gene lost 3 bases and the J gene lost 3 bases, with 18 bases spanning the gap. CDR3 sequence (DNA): TGTGCCACCAGCAGGAAGTGGGGGGATCTCGACTACGAGCAGTACTTC. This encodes CATSRKWGDLDYEQYF.